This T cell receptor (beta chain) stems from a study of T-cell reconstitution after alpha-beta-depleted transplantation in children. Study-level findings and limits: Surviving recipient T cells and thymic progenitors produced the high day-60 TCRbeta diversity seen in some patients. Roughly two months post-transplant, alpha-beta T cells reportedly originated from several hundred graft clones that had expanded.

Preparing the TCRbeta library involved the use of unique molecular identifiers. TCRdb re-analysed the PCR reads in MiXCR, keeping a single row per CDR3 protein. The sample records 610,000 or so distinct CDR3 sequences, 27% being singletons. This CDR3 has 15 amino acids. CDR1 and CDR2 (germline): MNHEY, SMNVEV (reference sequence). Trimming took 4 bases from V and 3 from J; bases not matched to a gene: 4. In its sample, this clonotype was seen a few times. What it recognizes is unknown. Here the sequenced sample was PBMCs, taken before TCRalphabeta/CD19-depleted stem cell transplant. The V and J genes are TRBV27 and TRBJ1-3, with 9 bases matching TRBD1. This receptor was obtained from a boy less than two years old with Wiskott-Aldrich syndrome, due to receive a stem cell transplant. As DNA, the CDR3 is TGTGCCAGCAGTTCACAGGGGGCAGGTGGAAACACCATATATTTT. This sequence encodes CASSSQGAGGNTIYF.